These 16 T cell receptor beta chains came from one sample sequenced in a study of blood T cells in healthy people across ages. Primers used in a second PCR of roughly 6 to 11 cycles were a sample-barcoded 5' primer and a J-beta primer mix. MiXCR, run by TCRdb on the 5' RACE reads, gives a single entry per CDR3 protein. The sample has some 1.4 million distinct CDR3 sequences; roughly 40% are singletons. Sequencing was performed on blood. Receptor source: a young woman in good health.

The chain uses TRBV5-6 and TRBJ2-3; 7 bases agree with TRBD1. The CDR3 sequence is 16 residues long. Germline V gene lookup returns CDR1 SGHDT and CDR2 YYEEEE. J lost 6 bases, V lost 3 bases, and 13 bases had no gene match. CDR3 in amino acids: CASSSDRDPDTDTQYF. The CDR3 coding sequence is TGTGCCAGCAGCTCCGACAGGGATCCGGACACTGATACGCAGTATTTT.

V usage is TRBV27 and J usage is TRBJ1-5; no clear D gene. Trimming pared 3 bases from V and 3 bases from J, leaving 9 bases between. The length of the CDR3 is 14 residues. Per germline, CDR1 MNHEY and CDR2 SMNVEV (reference sequence). The CDR3 region has the DNA TGTGCCAGCAGTTTCGACCGGACCAATCAGCCCCAGCATTTT. Translation: CASSFDRTNQPQHF.

V is TRBV7-2 and J is TRBJ2-4; 12 bases align to TRBD1. The CDR3 is made up of 17 amino acids. Germline CDR1 SGHTA, CDR2 FQGNSA. Trimming removed 2 bases from V and 8 bases from J; junction bases left unmatched: 10. CDR3 in amino acids: CASSLLSGTGGLYIQYF. CDR3 DNA sequence: TGTGCCAGCAGCTTATTGTCCGGGACAGGGGGCTTGTACATTCAGTACTTC.

This clonotype has a handful of counts. The J gene is TRBJ2-3, the V gene TRBV2, with 9 bases aligning to TRBD1. The junction had 5 bases not matched to a gene; V was cut back by 3 bases and J by 4 bases. This CDR3 has 15 amino acids. From germline, CDR1 is SNHLY and CDR2 FYNNEI. The CDR3 DNA reads as TGTGCCAGCAGTGAGTGGGACAGGGAGGCAGATACGCAGTATTTT. Translated: CASSEWDREADTQYF.

The chain carries TRBV10-3 and TRBJ2-1; D perhaps matches TRBD1 (6 bases). CDR1 is ENHRY and CDR2 is SYGVKD in the germline V gene. Trimming removed 6 bases from V and 7 bases from J, with 13 bases in between. The CDR3 spans 13 residues. DNA of the CDR3: TGTGCCATCAGCGCCAGGACAGAGAATGAGCAGTTCTTC. As protein: CAISARTENEQFF.

The chain recombines TRBV14 with TRBJ2-5; possibly TRBD2 for D (7 bases). Germline V gene lookup returns CDR1 SGHDN and CDR2 FVKESK. The CDR3 extends over 15 amino acids. V lost 5 bases to trimming and J lost 11 bases, with 24 bases between them. CDR3 loop: CASSSQPGGQNEQYF. The CDR3 coding sequence is TGTGCCAGCAGCTCGCAACCGGGGGGACAAAATGAGCAGTACTTC.

This clonotype has a count of ten or more. CDR3: CASSLGQGQPQHF. The CDR3, as DNA: TGTGCCAGCAGTTTAGGGCAGGGTCAGCCCCAGCATTTT. This chain joins TRBV12-3 or TRBV12-4 and TRBJ1-5, with D possibly being TRBD1 (5 bases). This CDR3 contains 13 residues. Trimming left V 1 base short and J 6 bases short, with 7 bases between.

The chain couples TRBV7-2 to TRBJ2-5; maybe TRBD1 (5 bases). With 5 bases removed from V and 1 base from J, the gap between germline ends came to 11 bases. This CDR3 has 14 amino acids. Germline CDR1 SGHTA, CDR2 FQGNSA. The CDR3 bases are TGTGCCAGCAGCGTGACAGTCTTCCAAGAGACCCAGTACTTC. It specifies CASSVTVFQETQYF.

The sample holds one count of this clonotype. The chain carries TRBV5-1 and TRBJ2-7; D gene ambiguous. The CDR3 runs to 12 residues. Per the germline V gene, CDR1 is SGHRS and CDR2 is YFSETQ. V was trimmed by 6 bases and J by 7 bases, leaving 14 bases between them. CDR3 DNA: TGCGCCAGCATCTTCGATGGGCGGGAGCAGTACTTC. Its protein product is CASIFDGREQYF. Full variable domain (remainder filled in from reference TRBV5-1 and TRBJ2-7): KAGVTQTPRYLIKTRGQQVTLSCSPISGHRSVSWYQQTPGQGLQFLFEYFSETQRNKGNFPGRFSGRQFSNSRSEMNVSTLELGDSALYLCASIFDGREQYFGPGTRLTVT.

The CDR3 reads CATSDSGTGAFEQYF. The CDR3 nucleotides are TGTGCCACCAGTGATTCCGGGACAGGGGCTTTCGAGCAGTACTTC. The chain recombines TRBV24-1 with TRBJ2-5; 10 nucleotides match TRBD1. The DNA matches TRBJ2-7 better at its end, which makes the J call doubtful. The CDR3 has 15 amino acids. Germline V gene lookup returns CDR1 KGHDR and CDR2 SFDVKD.

This rearrangement joins TRBV29-1 to TRBJ1-1, with D possibly TRBD1 on 5 matching bases. V dropped 6 bases and J dropped 2 bases, with 16 bases sitting between them. The CDR3 totals 14 residues. Germline values: CDR1 SQVTM, CDR2 ANQGSEA. The CDR3 here is CSVERDSINTEAFF. The CDR3 DNA sequence: TGCAGCGTGGAGCGGGACTCCATCAACACTGAAGCTTTCTTT.

This chain connects TRBV6-1 to TRBJ2-1; TRBD1 aligns across 7 bases. V dropped 7 bases and J dropped 4; count of bases not matched to a gene: 16. Per germline, CDR1 MNHNS and CDR2 SASEGT. CDR3 length: 17 amino acids. CDR3 nucleotide sequence: TGTGCCAGCAAACCGGTTTATGCGACAGGGATTTACAATGAGCAGTTCTTC. It is translated as CASKPVYATGIYNEQFF.

V gene TRBV14 combines with J gene TRBJ2-7; D call uncertain. CDR1 SGHDN and CDR2 FVKESK come from the germline V gene. The germline V and J ends were trimmed by 1 base and 2 bases, with 12 bases remaining between them. The CDR3 runs to 15 residues. The CDR3 DNA is TGTGCCAGCAGCCAAGGGGTGATAAGAACCTACGAGCAGTACTTC. Translating it yields CASSQGVIRTYEQYF.

V usage is TRBV7-2 and J usage is TRBJ2-2; no clear D gene. The length of the CDR3 is 14 residues. V shed 5 bases and J shed 3 bases, with 10 bases lying between them. Germline values: CDR1 SGHTA, CDR2 FQGNSA. CDR3 in amino acids: CASSPGPYTGELFF. The CDR3 DNA follows: TGTGCCAGCAGCCCCGGACCTTACACCGGGGAGCTGTTTTTT.

This clonotype was counted ten times or more. This chain links TRBV6-1 with TRBJ2-1, with D unclear. The length of the CDR3 is 13 residues. V lost 10 bases to trimming and J lost 7 bases, with 17 bases between them. Germline V gene lookup returns CDR1 MNHNS and CDR2 SASEGT. This chain's CDR3 is CATVRVWGNEQFF. The CDR3 DNA is TGTGCCACCGTCCGGGTGTGGGGAAATGAGCAGTTCTTC.

The rearrangement uses TRBV6-2 or TRBV6-3 and TRBJ2-1; 8 bases match TRBD1. From germline, CDR1 is MNHEY and CDR2 SVGEGT. Germline trimming cut 4 bases from V and 6 bases from J; bases unmatched to any gene: 17. There are 18 residues in the CDR3. The CDR3 bases are TGTGCCAGCAGTTCCCGGGACAGGTCCGACAGCGGTTTCAATGAGCAGTTCTTC. Protein: CASSSRDRSDSGFNEQFF.